This T cell receptor (beta chain) was recorded in a study of tumor-infiltrating lymphocytes in primary liver carcinoma. Study-level information: The yield of productive TCRbeta reads per sample was roughly 3.65 to 7.5 million and was similar across tissue types. Study observations and caveats: About 7.5-25% of top clones, no more, were shared by all five regions.

Starting from 450 to 500 ng of total RNA, TCR beta cDNA was produced with a primer in the constant region. Libraries covering TCR beta were generated through three nested multiplex PCR rounds (using a slightly modified ARM-PCR). Use of TRBV1-TRBV30 forward primers with a C-beta reverse primer characterized the first two PCR rounds, which lasted around 10 cycles each. A single record per CDR3 protein comes from TCRdb applying MiXCR to the multiplex PCR reads. Among around 100,000 distinct CDR3 sequences listed, 65% to 75% were seen once. CDR1 is SGHNT, CDR2 YENEEA, per germline. The CDR3 consists of 15 residues. The V gene end was trimmed by 4 bases and the J gene end by 5 bases; junction bases not matched to a gene: 4. Co-extracted RNA and DNA came from 20-30 mg of unsorted bulk tissue. This clonotype is medium-sized in the sample. Its target is not known.

Sequencing was performed on liver tumor tissue from sampling region 2. This sample's subset: tumor region T2, inferior pole. V gene TRBV11-3 combines with J gene TRBJ2-2, with 10 bases identical to TRBD2. This sequence was found in a woman aged 60-70 years with primary liver carcinoma and hepatitis B virus infection. CDR3 amino acids: CASSSLGLATGELFF. The DNA for the CDR3 is TGTGCCAGCAGCTCTCTGGGACTAGCGACCGGGGAGCTGTTTTTT.